The present T cell receptor (beta chain) was sequenced within a study of blood T cell repertoires in COVID-19. In the study overall: Researchers got acute and convalescent COVID-19 samples from the United States, Italy and Spain. Sources were T cells, B-cell-depleted T cells, or PBMCs; the material itself was cDNA or gDNA.

The authors' processing: Nucleated cell number was recorded as an estimate derived from reference gene primer amplification. Measured with immunoSEQ multiplex PCR; TCRdb has only the in-frame clones, and not every one. For V, J and clone size, that table is used; D and trimming come from the DNA. In the table there are over 150,000 clones, about 83% of which are singletons. CDR3 size: 16 residues. Germline CDR1 SGHKS, CDR2 YYEKEE (reference sequence). V dropped 0 bases and J dropped 6; count of bases not matched to a gene: 6. Sample: peripheral blood. This rearrangement joins TRBV5-5 to TRBJ2-2; 9 nucleotides align to TRBD2. This receptor was taken from a woman over 75 with acute or convalescent COVID-19. CDR3 sequence reads: CASSLAIAGVAGELFF. The CDR3 DNA is TGTGCCAGCAGCTTGGCGATAGCGGGAGTAGCCGGGGAGCTGTTTTTT.